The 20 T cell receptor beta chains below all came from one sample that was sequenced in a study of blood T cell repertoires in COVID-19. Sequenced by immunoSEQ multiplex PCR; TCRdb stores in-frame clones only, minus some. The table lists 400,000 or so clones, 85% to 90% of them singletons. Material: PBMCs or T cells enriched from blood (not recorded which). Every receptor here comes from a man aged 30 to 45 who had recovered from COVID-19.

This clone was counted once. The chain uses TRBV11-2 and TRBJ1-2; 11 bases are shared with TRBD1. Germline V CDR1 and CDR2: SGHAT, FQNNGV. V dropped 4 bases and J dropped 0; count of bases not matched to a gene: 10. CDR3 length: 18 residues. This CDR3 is CASSSEGTGGLANYGYTF. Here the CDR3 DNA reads TGTGCCAGCAGCTCCGAGGGGACAGGGGGATTGGCTAACTATGGCTACACCTTC.

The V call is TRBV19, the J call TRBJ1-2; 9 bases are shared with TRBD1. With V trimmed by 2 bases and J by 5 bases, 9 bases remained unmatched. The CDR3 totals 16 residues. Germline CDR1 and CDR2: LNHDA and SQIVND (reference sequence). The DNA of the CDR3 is TGTGCCAGTAGTATAATCGTAGGACAGGGGCCTTATGGCTACACCTTC. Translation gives CASSIIVGQGPYGYTF.

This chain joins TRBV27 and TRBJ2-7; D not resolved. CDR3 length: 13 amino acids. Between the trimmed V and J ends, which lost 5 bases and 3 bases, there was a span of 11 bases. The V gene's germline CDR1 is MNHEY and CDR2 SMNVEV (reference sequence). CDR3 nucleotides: TGTGCCAGCAGTAAGACGGGTTACTACGAGCAGTACTTC. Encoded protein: CASSKTGYYEQYF.

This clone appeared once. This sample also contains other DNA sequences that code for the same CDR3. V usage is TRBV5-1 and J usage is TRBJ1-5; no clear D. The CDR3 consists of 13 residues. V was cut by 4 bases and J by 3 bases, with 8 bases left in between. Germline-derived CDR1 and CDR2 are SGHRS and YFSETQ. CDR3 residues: CASSLGPNQPQHF. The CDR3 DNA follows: TGCGCCAGCAGCCTCGGTCCCAATCAGCCCCAGCATTTT. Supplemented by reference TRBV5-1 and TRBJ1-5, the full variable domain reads KAGVTQTPRYLIKTRGQQVTLSCSPISGHRSVSWYQQTPGQGLQFLFEYFSETQRNKGNFPGRFSGRQFSNSRSEMNVSTLELGDSALYLCASSLGPNQPQHFGDGTRLSIL.

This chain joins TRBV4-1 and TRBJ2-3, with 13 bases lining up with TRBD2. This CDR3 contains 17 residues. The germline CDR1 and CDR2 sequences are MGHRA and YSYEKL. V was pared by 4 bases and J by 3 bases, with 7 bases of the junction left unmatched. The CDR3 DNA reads TGCGCCAGCAGCCTAGAGACTAGCGGGAGGTGGACAGATACGCAGTATTTT. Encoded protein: CASSLETSGRWTDTQYF.

DNA for the CDR3: TGTGCCAGCGTTGGGACTAGCGGGGGATACAATGAGCAGTTCTTC. This sequence encodes CASVGTSGGYNEQFF. The genes are TRBV2 and TRBJ2-1; 14 nucleotides agree with TRBD2. The CDR3 sequence is 15 residues long. Germline-derived CDR1 and CDR2 are SNHLY and FYNNEI. Trimming cost V 8 bases and J 4 bases; bases outside gene matches: 4.

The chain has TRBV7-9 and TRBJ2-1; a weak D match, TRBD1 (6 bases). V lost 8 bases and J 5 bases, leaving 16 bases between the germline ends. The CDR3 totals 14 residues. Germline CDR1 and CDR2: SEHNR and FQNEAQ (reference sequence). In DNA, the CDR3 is TGTGCCAGCCACCGAGGGGGAGTGAACAATGAGCAGTTCTTC. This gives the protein CASHRGGVNNEQFF.

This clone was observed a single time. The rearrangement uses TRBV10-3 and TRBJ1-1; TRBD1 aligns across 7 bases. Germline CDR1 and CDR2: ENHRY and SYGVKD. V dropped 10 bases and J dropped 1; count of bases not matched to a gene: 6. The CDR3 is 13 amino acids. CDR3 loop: CASMGQSNTEAFF. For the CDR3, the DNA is TGTGCCAGCATGGGACAGTCGAACACTGAAGCTTTCTTT.

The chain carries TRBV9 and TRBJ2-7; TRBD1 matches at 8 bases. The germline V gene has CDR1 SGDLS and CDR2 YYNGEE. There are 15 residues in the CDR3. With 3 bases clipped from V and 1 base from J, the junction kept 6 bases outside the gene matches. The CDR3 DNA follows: TGTGCCAGCAGCGCCGGGACAGGCGCTTCCTACGAGCAGTACTTC. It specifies CASSAGTGASYEQYF.

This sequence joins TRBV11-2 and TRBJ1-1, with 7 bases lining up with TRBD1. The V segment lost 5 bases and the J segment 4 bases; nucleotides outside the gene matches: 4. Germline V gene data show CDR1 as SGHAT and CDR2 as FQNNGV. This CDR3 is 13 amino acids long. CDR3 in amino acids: CASSTTGATEAFF. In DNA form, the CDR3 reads TGTGCCAGCAGCACCACAGGGGCCACTGAAGCTTTCTTT.

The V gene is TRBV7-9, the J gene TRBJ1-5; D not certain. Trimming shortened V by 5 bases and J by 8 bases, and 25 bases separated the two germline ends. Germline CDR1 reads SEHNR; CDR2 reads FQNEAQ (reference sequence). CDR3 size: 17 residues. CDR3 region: CASSPSWFGNREEPQHF. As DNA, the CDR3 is TGTGCCAGCAGCCCCAGTTGGTTCGGGAACCGGGAAGAGCCCCAGCATTTT.

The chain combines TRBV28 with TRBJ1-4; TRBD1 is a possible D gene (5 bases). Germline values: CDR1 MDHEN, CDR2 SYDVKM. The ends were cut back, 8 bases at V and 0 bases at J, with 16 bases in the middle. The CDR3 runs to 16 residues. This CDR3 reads CASGGRRGPTNEKLFF. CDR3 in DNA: TGTGCCAGCGGGGGGAGAAGGGGCCCAACTAATGAAAAACTGTTTTTT.

CDR3 in DNA: TGCGCCAGCAGCTTTACGGGAGGGCCGGCCAATGAGCAGTTCTTC. Its protein is CASSFTGGPANEQFF. The genes are TRBV5-1 and TRBJ2-1, with TRBD2 matching 8 bases. V lost 2 bases, J lost 6 bases, and 7 bases stayed unmatched. Per germline, CDR1 SGHRS and CDR2 YFSETQ. The CDR3 contains 15 residues.

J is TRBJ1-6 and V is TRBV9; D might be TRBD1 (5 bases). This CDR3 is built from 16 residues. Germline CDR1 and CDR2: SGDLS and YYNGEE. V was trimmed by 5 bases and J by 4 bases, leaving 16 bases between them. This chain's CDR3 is CASSVGPGAYNSPLHF. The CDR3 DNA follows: TGTGCCAGCAGTGTGGGGCCGGGCGCATATAATTCACCCCTCCACTTT.

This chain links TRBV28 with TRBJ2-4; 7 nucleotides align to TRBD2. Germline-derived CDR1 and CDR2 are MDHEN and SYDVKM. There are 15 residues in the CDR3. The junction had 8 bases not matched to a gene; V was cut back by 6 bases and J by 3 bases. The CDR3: CASSQGLLDKNIQYF. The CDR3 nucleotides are TGTGCCAGCAGCCAGGGACTACTTGACAAAAACATTCAGTACTTC.

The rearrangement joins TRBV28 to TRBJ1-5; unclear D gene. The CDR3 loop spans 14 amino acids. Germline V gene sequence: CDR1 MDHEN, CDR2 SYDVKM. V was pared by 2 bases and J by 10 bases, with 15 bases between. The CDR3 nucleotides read TGTGCCAGCAGTTTAGAGGGCGTGGGGTTCCCCCAGCATTTT. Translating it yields CASSLEGVGFPQHF.

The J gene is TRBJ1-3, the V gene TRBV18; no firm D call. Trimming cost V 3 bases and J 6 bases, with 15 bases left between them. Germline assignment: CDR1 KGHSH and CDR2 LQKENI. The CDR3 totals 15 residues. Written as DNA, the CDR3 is TGTGCCAGCTCACCGGAACGAGGCCCCGAAAACACCATATATTTT. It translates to CASSPERGPENTIYF.

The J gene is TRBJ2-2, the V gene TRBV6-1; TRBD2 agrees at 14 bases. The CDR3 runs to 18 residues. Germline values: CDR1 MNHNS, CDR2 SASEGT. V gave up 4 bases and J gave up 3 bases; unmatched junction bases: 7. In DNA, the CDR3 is TGTGCCAGCAGTGTCGGGACTAGCGGGAGTAGGTACACCGGGGAGCTGTTTTTT. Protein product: CASSVGTSGSRYTGELFF.

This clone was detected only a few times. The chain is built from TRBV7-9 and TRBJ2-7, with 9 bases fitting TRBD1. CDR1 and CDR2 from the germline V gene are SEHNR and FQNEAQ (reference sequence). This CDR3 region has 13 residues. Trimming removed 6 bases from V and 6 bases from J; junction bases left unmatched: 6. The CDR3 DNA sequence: TGTGCCAGCAGGGAGGGACAGGGCACCGAGCAGTACTTC. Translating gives CASREGQGTEQYF.

CDR3 coding DNA: TGTGCCAGCAGTTCAGGGATCTCCTACGAGCAGTACTTC. This sequence encodes CASSSGISYEQYF. This chain uses TRBV27 with TRBJ2-7; perhaps TRBD1 as D (5 bases). CDR3 size: 13 residues. CDR1 and CDR2 from the germline V gene are MNHEY and SMNVEV (reference sequence). V lost 4 bases to trimming and J lost 0 bases, with 7 bases between them.